This T cell receptor (beta chain) was observed in a study of radiation and T cells in renal cell carcinoma. Profiling relied on immunoSEQ multiplex PCR, and the TCRdb table lists in-frame clones only, not all of them. The sample includes roughly 120,000 clones, 75% to 85% seen only once; the top ten take around 2%. The time point was: blood 2 weeks post-SBRT. The treatment denotes: 15 Gy SBRT to primary tumor, nephrectomy 4 weeks later. The J segment lost 3 bases and the V segment lost 1 base, leaving 4 bases of the junction unmatched. CDR3 size: 16 residues. Germline CDR1 LNHDA, CDR2 SQIVND (reference sequence).

The genes are TRBV19 and TRBJ2-3; 10 positions agree with TRBD1. The source is a woman aged 60-75 years with renal cell carcinoma. Sequenced material: blood, taken from a patient whose treatment included radiotherapy and nephrectomy. The CDR3 is CASSIGRTGGTDTQYF. The CDR3 bases are TGTGCCAGTAGTATAGGGAGGACAGGGGGAACAGATACGCAGTATTTT. Full variable domain (remainder filled in from reference TRBV19 and TRBJ2-3): DGGITQSPKYLFRKEGQNVTLSCEQNLNHDAMYWYRQDPGQGLRLIYYSQIVNDFQKGDIAEGYSVSREKKESFPLTVTSAQKNPTAFYLCASSIGRTGGTDTQYFGPGTRLTVL.